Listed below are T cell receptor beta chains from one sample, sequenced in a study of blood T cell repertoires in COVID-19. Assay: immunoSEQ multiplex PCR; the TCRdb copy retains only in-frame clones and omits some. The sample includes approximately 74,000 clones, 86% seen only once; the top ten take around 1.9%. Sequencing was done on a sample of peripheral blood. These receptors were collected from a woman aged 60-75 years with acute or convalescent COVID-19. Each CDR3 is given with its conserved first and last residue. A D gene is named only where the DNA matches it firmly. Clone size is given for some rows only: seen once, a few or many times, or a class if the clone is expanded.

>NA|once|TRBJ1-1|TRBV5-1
CASSPSPGWGPEAFF
TGCGCCAGCAGCCCCAGTCCTGGATGGGGGCCTGAAGCTTTCTTT
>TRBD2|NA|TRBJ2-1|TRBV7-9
CASSLLLAVYNEQFF
TGTGCCAGCAGCTTACTCCTAGCGGTCTACAATGAGCAGTTCTTC
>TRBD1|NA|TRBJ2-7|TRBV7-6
CASSAGQGIGNEQYF
TGTGCCAGCAGCGCCGGACAGGGGATCGGGAACGAGCAGTACTTC
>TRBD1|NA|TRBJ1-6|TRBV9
CASSYRQGGNSPLHF
TGTGCCAGCAGCTATAGACAGGGCGGAAATTCACCCCTCCACTTT
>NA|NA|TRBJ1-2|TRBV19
CATGRDNGYTF
TGTGCCACCGGTAGGGACAATGGCTACACCTTC
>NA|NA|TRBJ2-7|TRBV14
CASSRGTGNFYEQYF
TGTGCCAGCAGCCGAGGAACGGGGAATTTTTACGAGCAGTACTTC
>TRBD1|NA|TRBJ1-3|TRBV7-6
CASSLEPGQYSGNTIYF
TGTGCCAGCAGCCTTGAACCGGGACAGTACTCTGGAAACACCATATATTTT
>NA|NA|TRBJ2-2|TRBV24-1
CATSDLTSPGNNEFGGTGELFF
TGTGCCACCAGTGATCTAACCTCTCCGGGGAATAACGAATTCGGTGGGACCGGGGAGCTGTTTTTT
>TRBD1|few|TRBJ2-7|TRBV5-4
CASSLLQGDYEQYF
TGTGCCAGCAGCTTACTTCAGGGGGACTACGAGCAGTACTTC
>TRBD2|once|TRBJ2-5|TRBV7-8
CASSLVGSGAQETQYF
TGTGCCAGCAGCTTAGTAGGTAGCGGGGCCCAAGAGACCCAGTACTTC
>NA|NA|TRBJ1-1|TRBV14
CASSLQMNTEAFF
TGTGCCAGCAGCCTACAGATGAACACTGAAGCTTTCTTT
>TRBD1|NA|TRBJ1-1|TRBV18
CASSPDRGGNTEAFF
TGTGCCAGCTCACCGGACAGGGGCGGAAACACTGAAGCTTTCTTT
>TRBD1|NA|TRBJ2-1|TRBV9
CASSARDRTYNEQFF
TGTGCCAGCAGCGCCCGGGACAGGACTTACAATGAGCAGTTCTTC
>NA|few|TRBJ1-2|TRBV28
CASSYYSYRFYGYTF
TGTGCCAGCAGCTATTATTCGTACAGATTCTATGGCTACACCTTC
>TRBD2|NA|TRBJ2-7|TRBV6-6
CASSQGRGAYEQYF
TGTGCCAGCAGCCAGGGACGGGGGGCCTACGAGCAGTACTTC
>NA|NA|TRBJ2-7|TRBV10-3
CAISESTELYEQYF
TGTGCCATCAGTGAGTCGACAGAACTCTACGAGCAGTACTTC
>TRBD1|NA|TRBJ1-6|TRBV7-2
CASSLGQRLGRSYNSPLHF
TGTGCCAGCAGCTTGGGACAGCGCTTAGGCCGCTCCTATAATTCACCCCTCCACTTT
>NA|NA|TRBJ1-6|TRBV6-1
CASSDREWTYNSPLHF
TGTGCCAGCAGTGACCGGGAATGGACCTATAATTCACCCCTCCACTTT
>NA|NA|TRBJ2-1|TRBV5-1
CASSLDQGIYNEQFF
TGCGCCAGCAGCTTGGACCAGGGAATATACAATGAGCAGTTCTTC
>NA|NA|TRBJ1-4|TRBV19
CASSIGGETNEKLFF
TGTGCCAGTAGTATCGGTGGTGAAACTAATGAAAAACTGTTTTTT
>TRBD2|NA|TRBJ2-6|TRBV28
CASSFLASGAPSGANVLTF
TGTGCCAGCAGTTTTCTTGCTAGCGGAGCCCCTTCTGGGGCCAACGTCCTGACTTTC
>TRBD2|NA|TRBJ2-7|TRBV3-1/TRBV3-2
CASSQGLAVYEQYF
TGTGCCAGCAGCCAAGGCCTAGCGGTATACGAGCAGTACTTC
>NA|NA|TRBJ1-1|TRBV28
CASSSRQTLPEAFF
TGTGCCAGCAGTTCAAGACAGACCCTCCCGGAAGCTTTCTTT
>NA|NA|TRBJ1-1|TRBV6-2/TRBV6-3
CASSKRRRNTEAFF
TGTGCCAGCAGTAAAAGGAGACGTAACACTGAAGCTTTCTTT
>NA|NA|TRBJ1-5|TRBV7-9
CASSLARAGNQPQHF
TGTGCCAGCAGCTTAGCCAGGGCGGGCAATCAGCCCCAGCATTTT
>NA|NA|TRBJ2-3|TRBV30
CAWQLLSSTDTQYF
TGTGCCTGGCAACTCCTATCTAGCACAGATACGCAGTATTTT
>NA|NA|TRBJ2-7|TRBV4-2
CASSQDSRGIYEQYF
TGTGCCAGCAGCCAAGATTCCAGGGGTATCTACGAGCAGTACTTC
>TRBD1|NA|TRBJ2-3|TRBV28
CAFSQGATDTQYF
TGTGCGTTCAGTCAGGGGGCCACAGATACGCAGTATTTT
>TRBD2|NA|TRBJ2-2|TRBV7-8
CASSLVVAGEVGNTGELFF
TGTGCCAGCAGCTTAGTTGTAGCGGGAGAGGTGGGAAACACCGGGGAGCTGTTTTTT
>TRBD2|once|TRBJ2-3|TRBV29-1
CSVDLYSGGGGDTQYF
TGCAGCGTTGATCTCTACAGCGGGGGCGGGGGAGATACGCAGTATTTT
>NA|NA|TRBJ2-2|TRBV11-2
CASSAAIGGIFSTGELFF
TGTGCCAGCAGCGCCGCAATTGGGGGGATCTTTAGCACCGGGGAGCTGTTTTTT
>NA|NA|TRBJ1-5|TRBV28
CASSLGHSGQPQHF
TGTGCCAGCAGTTTAGGACATTCTGGTCAGCCCCAGCATTTT
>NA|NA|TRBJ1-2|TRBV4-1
CASSQHGDLNYGYTF
TGCGCCAGCAGCCAACACGGGGATCTGAACTATGGCTACACCTTC
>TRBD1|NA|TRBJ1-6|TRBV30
CAWRGGQGGSPLHF
TGTGCCTGGAGGGGAGGACAGGGCGGGTCACCCCTCCACTTT
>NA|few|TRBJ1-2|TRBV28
CASSSLGGDHGGYTF
TGTGCCAGCAGTTCCCTAGGGGGGGATCATGGCGGCTACACCTTC
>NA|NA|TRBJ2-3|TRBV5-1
CASKLATASTDTQYF
TGCGCCAGCAAACTAGCAACGGCTAGCACAGATACGCAGTATTTT
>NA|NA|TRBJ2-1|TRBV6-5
CASRRGPYNEQFF
TGTGCCAGCAGGCGGGGCCCATACAATGAGCAGTTCTTC
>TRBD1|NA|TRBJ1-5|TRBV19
CASSGTGVQPQHF
TGTGCCAGCTCCGGGACAGGGGTGCAGCCCCAGCATTTT
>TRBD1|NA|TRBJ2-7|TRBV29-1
CSVGQGGSEQYF
TGCAGCGTGGGACAGGGAGGATCCGAGCAGTACTTC
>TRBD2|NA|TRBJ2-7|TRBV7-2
CASSPVGRGTYEQYF
TGTGCCAGCAGCCCCGTTGGGAGGGGTACCTACGAGCAGTACTTC
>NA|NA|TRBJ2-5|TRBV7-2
CASSFDRGGETQYF
TGTGCCAGCAGCTTTGACAGGGGAGGGGAGACCCAGTACTTC
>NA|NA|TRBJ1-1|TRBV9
CASSVGGRGNTEAFF
TGTGCCAGCAGCGTAGGAGGGAGGGGGAACACTGAAGCTTTCTTT
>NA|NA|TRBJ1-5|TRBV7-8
CASSYREGQPQHF
TGTGCCAGCAGCTACAGGGAAGGTCAGCCCCAGCATTTT